One and the same sample provided the 8 T cell receptor beta chains below, sequenced in a study of blood T cell repertoires in COVID-19. The protocol was immunoSEQ multiplex PCR, while the TCRdb copy is restricted to in-frame clones and leaves out a portion. The sample carries approximately 230,000 clones, more than 70% recorded once. The sample comprised peripheral blood. These receptors all stem from a woman in her thirties with COVID-19, enrolled during active disease.

The V gene is TRBV6-1, the J gene TRBJ2-2; D call uncertain. CDR1 and CDR2 from the germline V gene are MNHNS and SASEGT. Trimming removed 1 base at V and 0 bases at J, with 9 bases between. This CDR3 has 16 amino acids. CDR3 region: CASSEGPSANTGELFF. The CDR3 region has the DNA TGTGCCAGCAGTGAAGGCCCTAGTGCGAACACCGGGGAGCTGTTTTTT.

The rearrangement uses TRBV5-8 and TRBJ1-1; D gene ambiguous. Germline V lookup: CDR1 SGHTS, CDR2 YDEGEE. The CDR3 totals 14 residues. Deletions cut 4 bases from V and 0 bases from J, with 10 bases between. DNA of the CDR3: TGTGCCAGCAGCGCCACAGAGATGAACACTGAAGCTTTCTTT. Translation: CASSATEMNTEAFF. The full variable domain, rest sourced from reference TRBV5-8 and TRBJ1-1, is EAGVTQSPTHLIKTRGQQATLRCSPISGHTSVYWYQQALGLGLQFLLWYDEGEERNRGNFPPRFSGRQFPNYSSELNVNALELEDSALYLCASSATEMNTEAFFGQGTRLTVV.

The gene calls are TRBV4-1 and TRBJ1-1, with no clear D. Germline V gene lookup returns CDR1 MGHRA and CDR2 YSYEKL. This CDR3 contains 15 residues. Between the trimmed V and J ends, which lost 0 bases and 2 bases, there was a span of 10 bases. The CDR3 sequence is CASSQDGHTNTEAFF. CDR3 in DNA: TGCGCCAGCAGCCAAGATGGGCACACCAACACTGAAGCTTTCTTT.

The rearrangement uses TRBV6-4 and TRBJ2-3; D is perhaps TRBD1 (5 bases). V shed 3 bases and J shed 4 bases, with 14 bases lying between them. The CDR3 runs 15 residues. Germline V lookup: CDR1 MRHNA, CDR2 SNTAGT. CDR3 nucleotides: TGTGCCAGCAGTGATCAGGGCAGGGCCTCAGATACGCAGTATTTT. Its protein product is CASSDQGRASDTQYF.

This chain joins TRBV28 and TRBJ1-4; perhaps TRBD1 as D (6 bases). Trimming took 6 bases from V and 7 from J, leaving 24 bases between them. CDR1 and CDR2 from the germline V gene are MDHEN and SYDVKM. The CDR3 is 17 residues long. CDR3 sequence: CASSGQGRSMEGEKLFF. CDR3 bases: TGTGCCAGCAGCGGGCAGGGGAGATCTATGGAAGGTGAAAAACTGTTTTTT.

This rearrangement joins TRBV28 to TRBJ1-6, with a possible D match to TRBD1 (6 bases). Trimming took off 2 bases at V and 9 bases at J, with 11 bases between the two ends. This CDR3 contains 14 residues. CDR1 MDHEN and CDR2 SYDVKM come from the germline V gene. CDR3 loop: CASSLGGAISPLHF. For the CDR3, the DNA is TGTGCCAGCAGTTTAGGGGGGGCAATTTCACCCCTCCACTTT.

The chain employs TRBV4-1 and TRBJ2-7; a possible D gene is TRBD1 (6 bases). Germline V gives CDR1 MGHRA, CDR2 YSYEKL. V dropped 8 bases and J dropped 3 bases, with 14 bases sitting between them. The CDR3 is 13 amino acids. The CDR3 DNA reads TGCGCCAGCGGGGGCAGGGGCGGCTACGAGCAGTACTTC. Its protein product is CASGGRGGYEQYF.

The V and J genes are TRBV2 and TRBJ2-3, with 8 nucleotides matching TRBD2. Germline assignment: CDR1 SNHLY and CDR2 FYNNEI. CDR3 length: 14 residues. V lost 6 bases to trimming and J lost 5 bases; unmatched junction nucleotides: 7. CDR3 in DNA: TGTGCCAGCAGGGGGGCGGGGGGCCTAGATACGCAGTATTTT. It codes for CASRGAGGLDTQYF.